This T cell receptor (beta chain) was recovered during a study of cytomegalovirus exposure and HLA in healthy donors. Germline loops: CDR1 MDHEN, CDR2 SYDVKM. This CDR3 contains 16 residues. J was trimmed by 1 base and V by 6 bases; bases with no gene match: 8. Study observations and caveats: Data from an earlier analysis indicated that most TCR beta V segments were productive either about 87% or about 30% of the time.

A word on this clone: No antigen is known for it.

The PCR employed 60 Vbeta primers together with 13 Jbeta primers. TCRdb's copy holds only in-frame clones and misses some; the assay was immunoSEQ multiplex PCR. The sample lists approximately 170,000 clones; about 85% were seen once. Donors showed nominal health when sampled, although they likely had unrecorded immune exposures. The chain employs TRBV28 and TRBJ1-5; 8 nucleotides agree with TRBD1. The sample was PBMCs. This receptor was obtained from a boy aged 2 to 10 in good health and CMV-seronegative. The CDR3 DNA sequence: TGTGCCAGCAGCCCAGGACAGGGTATGAGCAATCAGCCCCAGCATTTT. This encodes CASSPGQGMSNQPQHF. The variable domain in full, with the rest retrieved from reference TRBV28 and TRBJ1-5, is DVKVTQSSRYLVKRTGEKVFLECVQDMDHENMFWYRQDPGLGLRLIYFSYDVKMKEKGDIPEGYSVSREKKERFSLILESASTNQTSMYLCASSPGQGMSNQPQHFGDGTRLSIL.